Below, 18 T cell receptor beta chains from the same sample are listed, as sequenced in a study of shared clonotypes between healthy human individuals. Measured with immunoSEQ multiplex PCR; TCRdb has only the in-frame clones, and not every one. The sample holds fewer than 800,000 clones, roughly nine tenths seen once. The naive CD8 fraction comprised CD45RO-negative cells positively selected for CCR7 and excluded terminally differentiated effector memory CD45RA+ cells. Input material: naive CD8+ T cells sorted from blood. These receptors were taken from a man younger than 45 in good health.

With regard to this clone: The sample carries other DNA sequences with the same CDR3. V gene TRBV19 combines with J gene TRBJ1-1; TRBD1 aligns across 9 bases. V gave up 3 bases and J gave up 8 bases; unmatched junction bases: 4. Germline V gene sequence: CDR1 LNHDA, CDR2 SQIVND (reference sequence). The CDR3 loop spans 13 amino acids. The CDR3 nucleotides read TGTGCCAGTAGTATCTCCGGGACAGGGGAAGCTTTCTTT. Translated: CASSISGTGEAFF.

The gene calls are TRBV5-1 and TRBJ2-1, with 7 bases fitting TRBD2. CDR3 length: 17 amino acids. V was pared by 0 bases and J by 2 bases, with 8 bases of the junction left unmatched. Germline-derived CDR1 and CDR2 are SGHRS and YFSETQ. The CDR3 region is CASSLAIGSGTYNEQFF. CDR3 in DNA: TGCGCCAGCAGCTTGGCCATTGGGAGCGGGACCTACAATGAGCAGTTCTTC.

CDR3: CASSTAGTPAYEQYF. CDR3 coding DNA: TGTGCCAGCAGCACCGCCGGGACACCAGCCTACGAGCAGTACTTC. The chain joins TRBV13 to TRBJ2-7; D perhaps matches TRBD1 (6 bases). From germline, CDR1 is PRHDT and CDR2 FYEKMQ (reference sequence). The ends were cut back, 5 bases at V and 2 bases at J, with 16 bases in the middle. The CDR3 runs 15 residues.

The chain carries TRBV29-1 and TRBJ2-5; maybe TRBD2 (6 bases). The CDR3 length is 14 residues. Trimming shortened V by 4 bases and J by 2 bases, and 14 bases separated the two germline ends. The germline gives CDR1 SQVTM, CDR2 ANQGSEA. The CDR3 DNA follows: TGCAGCGTTGTGTACATCGGGGGACAAGAGACCCAGTACTTC. Its protein product is CSVVYIGGQETQYF.

The chain carries TRBV7-9 and TRBJ2-7, with D possibly called TRBD1 or TRBD2 (5 bases each). The CDR3 covers 15 residues. Germline assignment: CDR1 SEHNR and CDR2 FQNEAQ (reference sequence). V was clipped by 1 base and J by 2 bases, with 12 bases between them. The CDR3 DNA reads as TGTGCCAGCAGCTTAGATAGTGGGACCCCCTACGAGCAGTACTTC. It specifies CASSLDSGTPYEQYF.

J is TRBJ2-1 and V is TRBV7-7; 13 nucleotides agree with TRBD2. Germline assignment: CDR1 SSHAT and CDR2 FNYEAQ (reference sequence). The junction had 6 bases not matched to a gene; V was cut back by 4 bases and J by 0 bases. The CDR3 loop spans 18 amino acids. The CDR3 DNA reads as TGTGCCAGCAGCTCCGGACTAGCGGGGGTGTTCTCCTACAATGAGCAGTTCTTC. This translates into CASSSGLAGVFSYNEQFF. Full variable domain (rest looked up from reference TRBV7-7 and TRBJ2-1): GAGVSQSPRYKVTKRGQDVTLRCDPISSHATLYWYQQALGQGPEFLTYFNYEAQPDKSGLPSDRFSAERPEGSISTLTIQRTEQRDSAMYRCASSSGLAGVFSYNEQFFGPGTRLTVL.

The chain combines TRBV7-8 with TRBJ2-1, with no clear D. This CDR3 has 13 amino acids. Trimming cost V 1 base and J 9 bases, with 10 bases left between them. Per germline, CDR1 SGHVS and CDR2 FQNEAQ. CDR3 amino acids: CASSLGVPVEQFF. The CDR3, as DNA: TGTGCCAGCAGCTTAGGAGTTCCAGTTGAGCAGTTCTTC. Full variable domain (missing parts from reference TRBV7-8 and TRBJ2-1): GAGVSQSPRYKVAKRGQDVALRCDPISGHVSLFWYQQALGQGPEFLTYFQNEAQLDKSGLPSDRFFAERPEGSVSTLKIQRTQQEDSAVYLCASSLGVPVEQFFGPGTRLTVL.

This chain joins TRBV29-1 and TRBJ1-2; D might be TRBD1 (6 bases). The germline CDR1 and CDR2 sequences are SQVTM and ANQGSEA. Trimming left V 5 bases short and J 6 bases short, with 19 bases between. This CDR3 is 14 amino acids long. CDR3 DNA: TGCAGCGTTTCCCACAGGGTAAATATCCATGGCTACACCTTC. Translation gives CSVSHRVNIHGYTF.

J is TRBJ2-3 and V is TRBV7-9, with D perhaps matching TRBD1 (5 bases). CDR3 length: 15 residues. Germline V gene data show CDR1 as SEHNR and CDR2 as FQNEAQ (reference sequence). Deletions cut 1 base from V and 7 bases from J, with 15 bases between. As DNA, the CDR3 is TGTGCCAGCAGCTTAGAGGCGGTGGGGCCCAATACGCAGTATTTT. Protein: CASSLEAVGPNTQYF.

J is TRBJ2-7 and V is TRBV15; TRBD1 aligns across 12 bases. The germline gives CDR1 LNHNV, CDR2 YYDKDF (reference sequence). This CDR3 spans 15 amino acids. Trimming at V came to 3 bases and at J to 4 bases, leaving 4 bases not matched to a gene. The CDR3 loop is CATSRGQGAGYEQYF. CDR3 coding DNA: TGTGCCACCAGCAGGGGACAGGGGGCGGGGTACGAGCAGTACTTC.

V is TRBV4-1 and J is TRBJ2-7, with 13 bases aligning to TRBD2. Germline loops: CDR1 MGHRA, CDR2 YSYEKL. The CDR3 runs to 16 residues. V gave up 4 bases and J gave up 5 bases; unmatched junction bases: 8. CDR3 residues: CASSPRTSGSTNEQYF. In DNA, the CDR3 is TGCGCCAGCAGCCCCCGGACTAGCGGGAGCACCAACGAGCAGTACTTC.

The CDR3 DNA sequence: TGTGCCAGCAGTTACTCCGGAGGAATCAATGAGCAGTTCTTC. Translating gives CASSYSGGINEQFF. The chain combines TRBV6-6 with TRBJ2-1; possibly TRBD2 for D (5 bases). Per germline, CDR1 MNHNY and CDR2 SVGAGI (reference sequence). Between the trimmed V and J ends, which lost 0 bases and 6 bases, there was a span of 9 bases. The CDR3 consists of 14 residues.

V gene TRBV29-1 combines with J gene TRBJ2-1; D possibly corresponds to TRBD2 (6 bases). V was clipped by 4 bases and J by 5 bases, with 12 bases between them. CDR1 and CDR2 (germline): SQVTM, ANQGSEA. The CDR3 is made up of 13 amino acids. In nucleotides, the CDR3 is TGCAGCGTTGGGGAGGTCCCCCACAATGAGCAGTTCTTC. The encoded protein is CSVGEVPHNEQFF.

The chain couples TRBV5-5 to TRBJ2-1, with 14 nucleotides matching TRBD2. This CDR3 has 16 amino acids. V was clipped by 4 bases and J by 6 bases; unmatched bases: 6. From germline, CDR1 is SGHKS and CDR2 YYEKEE (reference sequence). The CDR3 DNA reads as TGTGCCAGCAGCCACGGACTAGCGGGGGGTGTCAATGAGCAGTTCTTC. Protein: CASSHGLAGGVNEQFF.

This rearrangement joins TRBV28 to TRBJ2-7; 9 bases agree with TRBD2. Per the germline V gene, CDR1 is MDHEN and CDR2 is SYDVKM. The CDR3 spans 17 residues. V lost 2 bases to trimming and J lost 4 bases; unmatched junction nucleotides: 12. CDR3 protein: CASSLGSAGLASYEQYF. The DNA for the CDR3 is TGTGCCAGCAGTTTAGGGAGTGCGGGACTAGCCTCGTACGAGCAGTACTTC.

This sequence joins TRBV11-2 and TRBJ2-7; D uncertain. CDR1 and CDR2 from the germline V gene are SGHAT and FQNNGV. Deletions cut 6 bases from V and 5 bases from J, with 11 bases between. The CDR3 length is 12 residues. The CDR3 sequence: CASRKMADEQYF. The CDR3 DNA is TGTGCCAGCAGGAAGATGGCTGACGAGCAGTACTTC.

This clone occurred once. The J gene is TRBJ2-5, the V gene TRBV9; D unresolved. Germline V lookup: CDR1 SGDLS, CDR2 YYNGEE. The CDR3 spans 15 residues. V lost 1 base, J lost 1 base, and 11 bases lay in between. The CDR3 is CASSVTDNLQETQYF. DNA of the CDR3: TGTGCCAGCAGCGTAACAGACAATCTCCAAGAGACCCAGTACTTC.

The CDR3 region is CASSPGTGINEKLFF. The CDR3 bases are TGTGCCAGCAGCCCGGGGACAGGGATAAATGAAAAACTGTTTTTT. The rearrangement uses TRBV27 and TRBJ1-4; 9 bases agree with TRBD1. The V gene end was trimmed by 6 bases and the J gene end by 5 bases; junction bases not matched to a gene: 7. Per the germline V gene, CDR1 is MNHEY and CDR2 is SMNVEV (reference sequence). This CDR3 spans 15 amino acids.